The TCR beta chain under discussion was sequenced for a study of regulatory T cells in long-lasting Graves disease. Study outcomes and limitations: Those with persistent Graves' had less TCR diversity than newly diagnosed patients.

Ten or more counts support this clonotype. As yet, its antigen is unknown. Combining iRepertoire HTBI primers with Arm-PCR of CDR3 regions, the authors built TCR beta libraries. Original processing methods: Overall, samples carried some 67 TRBV and over 12 TRBJ segments. TCRdb reprocessed the multiplex PCR reads with MiXCR, giving one entry per CDR3 protein. The V and J calls were not made by the authors but by TCRdb's processing. The repertoire has around 450,000 distinct CDR3 sequences, around 15% of them found once; the top ten carry 9.5% to 15%. The length of the CDR3 is 13 residues. Germline-derived CDR1 and CDR2 are SGHAT and FQNNGV. Losses at the gene ends were 8 bases for V and 3 bases for J; bases not matched to a gene: 7. Time point meaning: newly diagnosed GD, antithyroid drugs for less than 3 months. PBMC-derived RNA was used for the TCR library. The sample also formed part of further work on T cells in Graves' hyperthyroidism and ophthalmopathy. Per that paper: Patients having uncontrolled infection, another autoimmune disease, pregnancy or lactation were not included. First-round RT-PCR of the TCR CDR3 relied on the HTBI primer set.

This clonotype originated in a man aged 35-49 years with Graves disease. The sample here was peripheral blood mononuclear cells (PBMCs), taken at new diagnosis, from a patient treated with antithyroid drugs. The rearrangement joins TRBV11-2 to TRBJ2-7; 7 positions match TRBD1. The CDR3: CASAWDSDYEQYF. In nucleotides, the CDR3 is TGTGCCAGCGCATGGGACAGCGACTACGAGCAGTACTTC.